Described below is a single T cell receptor (beta chain) sequence and its context. This clonotype has more than one count but fewer than ten. Its antigen is currently not known. No much larger clone exists at a distance of one base, and base qualities are not known. The CDR3 contains 14 residues, cysteine and phenylalanine counted. Kept here is only the CDR3 DNA, which spans 42 bases and is read in frame from base 1. V is trimmed back by 0 bases and J by 4 bases, and the junction contains 6 bases that no gene match accounts for. The germline V gene (reference sequence) sets CDR1 to DFQATT and CDR2 to SNEGSKA. The data derive from a study of T cells in Graves' hyperthyroidism and ophthalmopathy (dated by TCRdb to the late 2010s). For context, the study as a whole: Peripheral blood samples were taken at the time of initial diagnosis, prior to any treatment. TCR V-J signatures able to tell the groups apart were searched for in a discovery cohort of around 95 patients, of whom over 40 had Graves' ophthalmopathy and about 60 had stable Graves' hyperthyroidism. An independent validation cohort of around 19 hyperthyroidism patients and about 16 patients who later progressed to ophthalmopathy tested prospective prediction of ophthalmopathy. The roughly 94 discovery patients were randomly divided into training and test sets at a 7:3 ratio. The study also compared thyroid tissue and blood T-cell repertoires from about six Graves' hyperthyroidism patients. Once sampling was done, hyperthyroidism patients were given methimazole at a starting dose of 30 mg daily, whereas ophthalmopathy patients were given high-dose intravenous methylprednisolone. According to the paper, TCR Vbeta CDR3 sequencing was carried out on approximately 140 peripheral blood samples, which came from some 41 ophthalmopathy, around 74 hyperthyroidism and around 17 progressor patients. The investigation overall reported the following: In cross-validation, a model built on a 13 V-J signature told ophthalmopathy apart from stable hyperthyroidism with under 90% sensitivity and around 83% specificity, and in testing the same model reached 80%/75%. Sample size was not statistically predetermined, and blinding of investigators to group allocation was not performed. During validation, the model predicted progression to ophthalmopathy a median of approximately six months ahead of onset, with around 70% sensitivity and roughly 72% specificity. Most expanded thyroid clonotypes (frequency above 0.001) were also detected in blood, a finding suggesting that blood repertoires may reflect thyroid immune responses.

TCR beta CDR3 regions were amplified from RNA transcripts. For the first round of RT-PCR on the TCR CDR3, the HTBI primer set was used together with the Qiagen OneStep RT-PCR kit. Libraries were constructed in a second round of multiplex PCR, after which size selection and purification were performed. Sequencing of the libraries was done on an Illumina HiSeq2000 using paired-end 100 bp reads. The authors' analysis ran thus. Raw data were processed with SOAPnuke, discarding reads with adapters, uncalled bases, mean Phred below 15, or no exact constant-primer or identifier match. High-quality paired reads were merged with COPE v1.2.5, and unique nucleotide sequences were defined as clonotypes. Clonotypes were aligned to IMGT TRBV, TRBD and TRBJ reference segments using MiTCR v1.1. Only V-J combinations with frequency above 0.0001, covering about 99% of repertoires, were analysed. The TCS score was defined as the ratio of F50 (clonal expansion) to E x V (chaos), calculated using BLOSUM62-based TCRdist between CDR3 peptides within each V-J. Welch's t-statistics and random forest reduced fewer than 600 V-J features to around 14, which were used in a naive Bayes classifier (R e1071). The public reads were reprocessed in TCRdb via fastp at Q25 and MiXCR, keeping in-frame beta chains. Each CDR3 protein appears once, grouped with its most common genes and DNA. TCRdb's processing, not the authors', yielded these V and J calls. The sample data list approximately 490,000 distinct CDR3 sequences, and approximately 23% of these were observed just once. The top ten hold under 55% of the sample.

Ophthalmopathy patients had moderately to severely active disease, Clinical Activity Score of at least 3, NOSPECS grade of at least 4, and duration under 3 months. The study excluded patients with uncontrolled infections, other autoimmune diseases, pregnancy or lactation. Clinical symptoms, serum thyroxine and TRAb, thyroid ultrasound, and orbital computed tomography formed the basis for the diagnoses. PBMCs were separated from 10 ml of fresh peripheral blood using Ficoll-Paque density gradient centrifugation. Trizol reagent was used to extract total RNA, and RNA quality was then checked on an Agilent 2100 Bioanalyzer.

The receptor chain draws on TRBV20-1 and TRBJ2-7; the central 7 bases match TRBD2. The sequence was collected from a woman aged 70-85 years with Graves' ophthalmopathy. Sequencing was done on a sample of blood. The CDR3 reads CSARDFPSGYEQYF. The DNA sequence reads TGCAGTGCTAGAGATTTCCCTAGCGGTTACGAGCAGTACTTC.